This T cell receptor (beta chain) was documented in a study of PD-1 blockade in classical Hodgkin lymphoma. Each patient's relapse followed autologous stem cell transplantation, and brentuximab vedotin exposure varied. Sequencing was performed with immunoSEQ multiplex PCR; in TCRdb, only in-frame clones are kept and a portion is missing. The sample records about 94,000 clones, roughly 89% being singletons. The germline V gene has CDR1 MNHNS and CDR2 SASEGT. V shed 5 bases, J shed 13 bases, and the junction held 16 bases outside the gene matches. The CDR3 consists of 15 residues. The sample in question was peripheral blood mononuclear cells (PBMCs), obtained before the second cycle of nivolumab. The chain links TRBV6-1 to TRBJ2-1; TRBD1 matches at 8 bases. This sequence originates from a human donor with classical Hodgkin lymphoma. This chain's CDR3 is CASSLTQGASSRQFF. The CDR3 bases are TGTGCCAGCAGTCTGACCCAGGGGGCGTCTTCTAGACAGTTCTTC.